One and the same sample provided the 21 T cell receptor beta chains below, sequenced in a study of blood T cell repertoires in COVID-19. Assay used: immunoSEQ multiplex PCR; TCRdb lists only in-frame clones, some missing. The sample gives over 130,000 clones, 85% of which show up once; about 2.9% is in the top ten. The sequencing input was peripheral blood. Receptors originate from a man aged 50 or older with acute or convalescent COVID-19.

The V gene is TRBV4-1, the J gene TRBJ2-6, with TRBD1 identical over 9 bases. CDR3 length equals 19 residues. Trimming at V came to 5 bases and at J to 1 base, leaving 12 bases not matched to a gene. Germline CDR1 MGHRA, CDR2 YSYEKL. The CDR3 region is CASSFDSGQGISGANVLTF. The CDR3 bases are TGCGCCAGCAGCTTCGACTCGGGACAGGGCATTTCTGGGGCCAACGTCCTGACTTTC.

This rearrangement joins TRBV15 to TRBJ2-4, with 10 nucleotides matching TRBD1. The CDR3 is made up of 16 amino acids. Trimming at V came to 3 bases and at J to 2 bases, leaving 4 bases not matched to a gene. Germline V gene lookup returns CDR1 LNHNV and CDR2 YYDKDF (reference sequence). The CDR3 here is CATSRGTGATKNIQYF. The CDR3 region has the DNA TGTGCCACCAGCAGGGGGACAGGGGCGACCAAAAACATTCAGTACTTC. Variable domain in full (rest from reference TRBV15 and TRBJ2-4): DAMVIQNPRYQVTQFGKPVTLSCSQTLNHNVMYWYQQKSSQAPKLLFHYYDKDFNNEADTPDNFQSRRPNTSFCFLDIRSPGLGDTAMYLCATSRGTGATKNIQYFGAGTRLSVL.

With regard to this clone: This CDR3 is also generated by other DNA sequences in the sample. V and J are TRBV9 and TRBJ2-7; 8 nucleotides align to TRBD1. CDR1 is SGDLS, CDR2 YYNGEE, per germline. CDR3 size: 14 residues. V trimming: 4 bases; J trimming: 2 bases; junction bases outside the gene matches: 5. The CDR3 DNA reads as TGTGCCAGCAGCCCGGGACAGGTCCCCTACGAGCAGTACTTC. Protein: CASSPGQVPYEQYF.

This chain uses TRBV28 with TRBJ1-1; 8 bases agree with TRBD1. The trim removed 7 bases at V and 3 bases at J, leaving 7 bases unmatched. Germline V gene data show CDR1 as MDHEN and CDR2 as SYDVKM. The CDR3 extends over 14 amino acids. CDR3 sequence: CASTPPRGHTEAFF. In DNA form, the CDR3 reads TGTGCCAGCACCCCCCCCAGGGGGCACACTGAAGCTTTCTTT.

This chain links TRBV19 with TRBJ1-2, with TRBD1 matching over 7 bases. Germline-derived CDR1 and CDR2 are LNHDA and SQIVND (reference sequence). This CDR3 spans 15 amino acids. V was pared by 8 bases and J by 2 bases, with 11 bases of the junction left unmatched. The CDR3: CASLFRQGQNYGYTF. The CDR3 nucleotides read TGTGCCAGTCTCTTCCGACAGGGACAGAACTATGGCTACACCTTC.

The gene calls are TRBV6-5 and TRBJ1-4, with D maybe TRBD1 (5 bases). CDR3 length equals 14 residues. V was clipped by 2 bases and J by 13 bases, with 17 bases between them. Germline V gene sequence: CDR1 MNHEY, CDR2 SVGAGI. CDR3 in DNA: TGTGCCAGCAGTTACACGAGAGGGACTTCGGGACTGTTTTTT. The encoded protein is CASSYTRGTSGLFF.

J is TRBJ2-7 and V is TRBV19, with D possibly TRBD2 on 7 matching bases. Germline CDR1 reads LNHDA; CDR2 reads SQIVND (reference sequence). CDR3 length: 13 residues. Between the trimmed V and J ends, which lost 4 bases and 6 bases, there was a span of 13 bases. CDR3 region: CASSSRGAGEQYF. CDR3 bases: TGTGCCAGTAGTAGTCGGGGGGCTGGCGAGCAGTACTTC.

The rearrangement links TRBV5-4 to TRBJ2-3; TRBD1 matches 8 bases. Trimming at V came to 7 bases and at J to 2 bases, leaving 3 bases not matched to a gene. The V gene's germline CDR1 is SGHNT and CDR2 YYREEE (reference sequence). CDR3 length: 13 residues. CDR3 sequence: CASQGALTDTQYF. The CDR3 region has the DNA TGTGCCAGCCAGGGGGCACTCACAGATACGCAGTATTTT.

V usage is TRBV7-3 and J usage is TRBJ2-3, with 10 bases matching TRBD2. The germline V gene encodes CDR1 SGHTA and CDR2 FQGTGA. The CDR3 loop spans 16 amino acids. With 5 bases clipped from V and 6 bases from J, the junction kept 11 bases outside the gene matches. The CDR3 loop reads CASSPTLAGDLDTQYF. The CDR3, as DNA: TGTGCCAGCAGCCCAACTCTAGCGGGGGACCTTGATACGCAGTATTTT.

The CDR3: CATGQGRYGYTF. The CDR3 region has the DNA TGTGCCACCGGACAGGGACGCTATGGCTACACCTTC. The V and J genes are TRBV10-3 and TRBJ1-2; 8 positions match TRBD1. V gave up 10 bases and J gave up 4 bases; unmatched junction bases: 5. Germline values: CDR1 ENHRY, CDR2 SYGVKD. This CDR3 is 12 amino acids long.

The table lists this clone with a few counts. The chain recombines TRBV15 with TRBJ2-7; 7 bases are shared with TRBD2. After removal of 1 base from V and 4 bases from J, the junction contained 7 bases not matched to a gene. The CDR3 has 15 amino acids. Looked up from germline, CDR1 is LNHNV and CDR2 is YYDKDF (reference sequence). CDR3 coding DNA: TGTGCCACCAGCAGAGTAGGGCGGGAGACATACGAGCAGTACTTC. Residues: CATSRVGRETYEQYF.

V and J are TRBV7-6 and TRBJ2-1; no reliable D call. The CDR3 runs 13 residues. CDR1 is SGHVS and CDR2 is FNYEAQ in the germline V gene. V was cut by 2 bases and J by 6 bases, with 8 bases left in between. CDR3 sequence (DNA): TGTGCCAGCAGCTTACGAGGTCCCAATGAGCAGTTCTTC. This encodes CASSLRGPNEQFF.

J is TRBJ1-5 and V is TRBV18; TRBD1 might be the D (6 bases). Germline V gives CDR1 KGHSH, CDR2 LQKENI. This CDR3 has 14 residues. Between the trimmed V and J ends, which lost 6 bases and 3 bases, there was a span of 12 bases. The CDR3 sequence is CASSLQGINQPQHF. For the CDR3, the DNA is TGTGCCAGCTCCTTACAGGGAATCAATCAGCCCCAGCATTTT. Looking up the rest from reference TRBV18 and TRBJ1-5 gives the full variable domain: NAGVMQNPRHLVRRRGQEARLRCSPMKGHSHVYWYRQLPEEGLKFMVYLQKENIIDESGMPKERFSAEFPKEGPSILRIQQVVRGDSAAYFCASSLQGINQPQHFGDGTRLSIL.

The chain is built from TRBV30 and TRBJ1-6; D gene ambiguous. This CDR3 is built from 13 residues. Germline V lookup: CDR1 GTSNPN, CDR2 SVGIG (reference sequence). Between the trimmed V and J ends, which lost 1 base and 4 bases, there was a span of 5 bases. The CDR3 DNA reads TGTGCCTGGAGTGGGCAGTATAATTCACCCCTCCACTTT. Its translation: CAWSGQYNSPLHF. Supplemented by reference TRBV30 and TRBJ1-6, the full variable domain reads SQTIHQWPATLVQPVGSPLSLECTVEGTSNPNLYWYRQAAGRGLQLLFYSVGIGQISSEVPQNLSASRPQDRQFILSSKKLLLSDSGFYLCAWSGQYNSPLHFGNGTRLTVT.

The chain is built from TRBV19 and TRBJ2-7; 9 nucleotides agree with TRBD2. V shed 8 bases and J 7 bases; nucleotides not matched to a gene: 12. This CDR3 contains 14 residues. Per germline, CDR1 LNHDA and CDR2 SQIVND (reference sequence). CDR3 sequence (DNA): TGTGCCAGTGGACTTCGCGGGGGGGCTGTTGAGCAGTACTTC. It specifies CASGLRGGAVEQYF.

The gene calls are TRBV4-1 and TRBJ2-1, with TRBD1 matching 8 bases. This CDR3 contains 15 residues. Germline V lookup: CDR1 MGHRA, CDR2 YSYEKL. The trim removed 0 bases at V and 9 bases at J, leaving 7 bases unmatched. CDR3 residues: CASSQESYTGGEQFF. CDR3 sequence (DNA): TGCGCCAGCAGCCAAGAGTCATATACAGGGGGTGAGCAGTTCTTC.

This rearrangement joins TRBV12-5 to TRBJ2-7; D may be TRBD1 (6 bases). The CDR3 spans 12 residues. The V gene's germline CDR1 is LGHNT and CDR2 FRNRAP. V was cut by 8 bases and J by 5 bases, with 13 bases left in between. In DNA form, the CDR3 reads TGTGCTAGTAGGGGGTCTAGTAACGAGCAGTACTTC. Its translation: CASRGSSNEQYF. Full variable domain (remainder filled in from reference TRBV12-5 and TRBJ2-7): DARVTQTPRHKVTEMGQEVTMRCQPILGHNTVFWYRQTMMQGLELLAYFRNRAPLDDSGMPKDRFSAEMPDATLATLKIQPSEPRDSAVYFCASRGSSNEQYFGPGTRLTVT.

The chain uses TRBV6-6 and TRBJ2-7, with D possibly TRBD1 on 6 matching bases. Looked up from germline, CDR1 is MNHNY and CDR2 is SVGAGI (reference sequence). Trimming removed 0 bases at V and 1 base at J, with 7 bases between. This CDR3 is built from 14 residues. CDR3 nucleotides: TGTGCCAGCAGTTACTCCCAGGGGTCCTACGAGCAGTACTTC. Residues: CASSYSQGSYEQYF.

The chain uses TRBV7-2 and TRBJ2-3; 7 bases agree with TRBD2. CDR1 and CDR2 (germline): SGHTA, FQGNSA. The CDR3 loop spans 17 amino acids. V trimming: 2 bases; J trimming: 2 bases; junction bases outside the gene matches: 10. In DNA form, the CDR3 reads TGTGCCAGCAGCTTACCTTATGGAGGGAGGGCCACAGATACGCAGTATTTT. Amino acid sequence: CASSLPYGGRATDTQYF.

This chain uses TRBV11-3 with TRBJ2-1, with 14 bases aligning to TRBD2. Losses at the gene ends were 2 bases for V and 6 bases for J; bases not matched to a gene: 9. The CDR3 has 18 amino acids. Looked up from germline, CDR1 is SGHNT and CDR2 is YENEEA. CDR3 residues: CASSLRLAGGAGANEQFF. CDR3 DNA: TGTGCCAGCAGCTTAAGACTAGCGGGAGGGGCTGGGGCCAATGAGCAGTTCTTC.

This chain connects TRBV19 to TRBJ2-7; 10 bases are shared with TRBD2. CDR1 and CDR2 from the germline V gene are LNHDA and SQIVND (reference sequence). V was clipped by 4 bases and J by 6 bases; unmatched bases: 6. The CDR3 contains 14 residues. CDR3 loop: CASSNSGRASEQYF. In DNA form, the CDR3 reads TGTGCCAGTAGTAACAGCGGGAGGGCAAGCGAGCAGTACTTC.